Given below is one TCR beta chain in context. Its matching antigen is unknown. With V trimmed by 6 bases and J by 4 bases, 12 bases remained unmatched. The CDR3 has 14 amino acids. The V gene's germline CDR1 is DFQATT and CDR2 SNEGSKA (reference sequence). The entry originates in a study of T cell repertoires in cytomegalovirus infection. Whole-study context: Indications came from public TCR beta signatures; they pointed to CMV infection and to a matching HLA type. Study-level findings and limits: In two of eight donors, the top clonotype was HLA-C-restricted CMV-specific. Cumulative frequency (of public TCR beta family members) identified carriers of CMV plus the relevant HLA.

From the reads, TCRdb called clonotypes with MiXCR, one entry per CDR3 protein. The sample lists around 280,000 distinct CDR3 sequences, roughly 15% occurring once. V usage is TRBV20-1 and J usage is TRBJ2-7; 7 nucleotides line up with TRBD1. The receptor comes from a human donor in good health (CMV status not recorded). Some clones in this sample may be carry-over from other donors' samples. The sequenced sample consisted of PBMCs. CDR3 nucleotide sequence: TGCAGTGCAAAGAACGCGCAGGGGGAGTACGAGCAGTACTTC. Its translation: CSAKNAQGEYEQYF.